Detailed here is one TCR beta chain. Its antigen is as yet unknown. This CDR3 has 13 residues. The germline V gene encodes CDR1 SGHRS and CDR2 YFSETQ. The V gene lost 4 bases and the J gene lost 6 bases, with 12 bases spanning the gap. This sample is drawn from a study of cytotoxic CD8 clonotypes in ibrutinib-treated CLL. Overall study context: By median roughly 74 months, around twelve had progressed and about 15 stayed remitted; responses had been 2 complete and about 24 partial. Following a median around twelve months of treatment, with a range of 6 to 36, response samples were taken. General study findings and limits: Treatment left the uncommon public clonotypes either contracted or stable in frequency.

Clones were read by immunoSEQ multiplex PCR, and TCRdb kept only the in-frame ones, dropping some. The sample yields 15,000 to 20,000 clones, approximately 61% seen once. Sequencing used PBMCs, obtained after 12 months of ibrutinib treatment. The gene calls are TRBV5-1 and TRBJ2-3; tentative D call: TRBD2 (6 bases). This TCR was sampled from a human donor with chronic lymphocytic leukemia. CDR3 amino acids: CASSRGLTDTQYF. DNA for the CDR3: TGCGCCAGCAGCCGGGGACTGACGGATACGCAGTATTTT.